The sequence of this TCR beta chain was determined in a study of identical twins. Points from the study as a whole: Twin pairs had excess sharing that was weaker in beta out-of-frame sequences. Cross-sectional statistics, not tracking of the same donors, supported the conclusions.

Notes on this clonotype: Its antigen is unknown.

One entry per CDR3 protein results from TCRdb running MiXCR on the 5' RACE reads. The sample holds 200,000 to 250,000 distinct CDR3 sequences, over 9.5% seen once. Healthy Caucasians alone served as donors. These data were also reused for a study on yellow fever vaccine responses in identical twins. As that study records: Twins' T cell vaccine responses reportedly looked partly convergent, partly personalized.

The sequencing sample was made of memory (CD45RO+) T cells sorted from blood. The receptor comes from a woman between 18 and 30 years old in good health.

CDR3 sequence (DNA): TGTGCCATCAGTGAAGGACAGGGGGCTAAGCAGTTCTTC. It encodes CAISEGQGAKQFF. The rearrangement uses TRBV10-3 and TRBJ2-1; 11 bases match TRBD1. From germline, CDR1 is ENHRY and CDR2 SYGVKD. The ends lost 3 bases at V and 11 bases at J; junction bases unmatched: 3. The CDR3 totals 13 residues.